The 14 T cell receptor beta chains in this list originate from one sample, sequenced in a study of cytomegalovirus exposure and HLA in healthy donors. Primers included in the PCR were 60 Vbeta and 13 Jbeta primers. Sequencing used immunoSEQ multiplex PCR; TCRdb keeps in-frame clones, though not all of them. This sample carries about 160,000 clones, 60% to 80% of them seen once, and the ten largest clones take about 4.3%. The sequencing input was PBMCs. The receptors were gathered from a young man in good health and CMV-seropositive.

A few counts support this clone. This rearrangement joins TRBV4-2 to TRBJ2-3, with 7 bases aligning to TRBD2. This CDR3 is 16 amino acids long. Germline values: CDR1 LGHNA, CDR2 YNFKEQ. Trimming at V came to 0 bases and at J to 6 bases, leaving 9 bases not matched to a gene. In DNA, the CDR3 is TGTGCCAGCAGCCAAGAAGTGGGGGGGGTGGTTGATACGCAGTATTTT. It codes for CASSQEVGGVVDTQYF.

V usage is TRBV19 and J usage is TRBJ2-3; 10 positions match TRBD2. CDR3 length equals 15 residues. The V gene end was trimmed by 6 bases and the J gene end by 3 bases; junction bases not matched to a gene: 6. Germline lookup yields CDR1 LNHDA and CDR2 SQIVND (reference sequence). As DNA, the CDR3 is TGTGCCAGTAGAATCATGACTAGCGGGACAGATACGCAGTATTTT. As protein: CASRIMTSGTDTQYF.

The chain uses TRBV30 and TRBJ1-1; tentatively, D is TRBD1 (6 bases). The V end was cut by 8 bases, the J end by 10 bases, with 23 bases between. The CDR3 is 13 amino acids. Germline V gene data show CDR1 as GTSNPN and CDR2 as SVGIG (reference sequence). Here the CDR3 reads CAVQGHGKFSAFF. The CDR3 nucleotides are TGTGCCGTGCAGGGACACGGCAAGTTTTCAGCTTTCTTT.

This clone was observed once. V is TRBV6-6 and J is TRBJ1-1; D is perhaps TRBD1 (5 bases). Germline V CDR1 and CDR2: MNHNY, SVGAGI (reference sequence). Trimming took off 2 bases at V and 1 base at J, with 8 bases between the two ends. There are 14 residues in the CDR3. CDR3 protein: CASSYVGGNTEAFF. The CDR3 DNA follows: TGTGCCAGCAGTTACGTCGGGGGGAACACTGAAGCTTTCTTT.

The chain combines TRBV5-1 with TRBJ1-2; 7 nucleotides agree with TRBD1. This CDR3 region has 17 residues. Losses at the gene ends were 0 bases for V and 0 bases for J; bases not matched to a gene: 8. CDR1 is SGHRS, CDR2 YFSETQ, per germline. The CDR3 DNA reads TGCGCCAGCAGCTTGGCCCCGACAGGGAGGTCTAACTATGGCTACACCTTC. Amino acids: CASSLAPTGRSNYGYTF.

CDR3 in amino acids: CASSESNRWIQYF. DNA for the CDR3: TGTGCCAGCAGTGAATCTAACAGGTGGATTCAGTACTTC. The chain has TRBV6-1 and TRBJ2-4, with D perhaps TRBD1 (5 bases). The length of the CDR3 is 13 residues. Germline CDR1 and CDR2: MNHNS and SASEGT. Trimming stripped 2 bases from V and 10 bases from J, with 12 bases between.

The chain is built from TRBV5-4 and TRBJ2-3, with TRBD1 matching over 12 bases. This CDR3 comprises 18 residues. The V gene's germline CDR1 is SGHNT and CDR2 YYREEE (reference sequence). V was clipped by 4 bases and J by 3 bases; unmatched bases: 12. CDR3 sequence (DNA): TGTGCCAGCAGCACCGGGACAGGGGGCTCAGCGGGGACAGATACGCAGTATTTT. This sequence encodes CASSTGTGGSAGTDTQYF. Full variable domain (outside the CDR3, taken from reference TRBV5-4 and TRBJ2-3): ETGVTQSPTHLIKTRGQQVTLRCSSQSGHNTVSWYQQALGQGPQFIFQYYREEENGRGNFPPRFSGLQFPNYSSELNVNALELDDSALYLCASSTGTGGSAGTDTQYFGPGTRLTVL.

In this sample, this clone turned up a few times. The CDR3 region is CAWSTGLWYTF. The CDR3 region has the DNA TGTGCCTGGAGTACAGGCCTTTGGTACACCTTC. The chain is built from TRBV30 and TRBJ1-2; weak D call: TRBD1 (5 bases). CDR1 is GTSNPN and CDR2 is SVGIG in the germline V gene (reference sequence). The CDR3 runs to 11 residues. Trimming left V 2 bases short and J 11 bases short, with 12 bases between.

V and J are TRBV6-1 and TRBJ1-4; D remains ambiguous. The germline gives CDR1 MNHNS, CDR2 SASEGT. The CDR3 sequence is 14 residues long. V was clipped by 6 bases and J by 0 bases, with 8 bases between them. CDR3 sequence (DNA): TGTGCCAGCAGCGCGACACCAACTAATGAAAAACTGTTTTTT. It codes for CASSATPTNEKLFF.

This sequence joins TRBV7-9 and TRBJ2-1; D might be TRBD1 (5 bases). The germline V gene has CDR1 SEHNR and CDR2 FQNEAQ (reference sequence). The CDR3 totals 16 residues. The germline V and J ends were trimmed by 5 bases and 6 bases, with 20 bases remaining between them. The CDR3 is CASSLIGASTANEQFF. CDR3 nucleotide sequence: TGTGCCAGCAGCCTAATTGGGGCCTCAACGGCCAATGAGCAGTTCTTC.

This clone was recorded a few times. This chain connects TRBV10-2 to TRBJ1-1, with D perhaps TRBD1 (6 bases). Germline values: CDR1 WSHSY, CDR2 SAAADI. Between the trimmed V and J ends, which lost 3 bases and 0 bases, there was a span of 8 bases. This CDR3 contains 14 residues. CDR3: CASSEQGLNTEAFF. CDR3 in DNA: TGCGCCAGCAGTGAACAGGGTCTGAACACTGAAGCTTTCTTT.

The chain carries TRBV25-1 and TRBJ1-1; 9 bases align to TRBD1. The CDR3 loop spans 15 amino acids. CDR1 and CDR2 (germline): MGHDK, SYGVNS. V dropped 4 bases and J dropped 3; count of bases not matched to a gene: 6. CDR3 amino acids: CASSGGTGRDTEAFF. The DNA of the CDR3 is TGTGCCAGCAGTGGGGGGACAGGGAGGGACACTGAAGCTTTCTTT.

The V call is TRBV11-2, the J call TRBJ1-1, with TRBD1 matching over 8 bases. Germline CDR1 is SGHAT and CDR2 is FQNNGV. This CDR3 spans 16 amino acids. V gave up 1 base and J gave up 0 bases; unmatched junction bases: 4. CDR3 residues: CASSLAGQVMNTEAFF. The CDR3 region has the DNA TGTGCCAGCAGCTTAGCGGGACAGGTGATGAACACTGAAGCTTTCTTT.

The chain combines TRBV19 with TRBJ2-7, with D perhaps TRBD2 (6 bases). The germline CDR1 and CDR2 sequences are LNHDA and SQIVND (reference sequence). V gave up 1 base and J gave up 5 bases, with 15 bases separating them. CDR3 size: 15 residues. CDR3 in amino acids: CASSIAHGSGDEQYV. Here the CDR3 DNA reads TGTGCCAGTAGTATAGCCCACGGTTCGGGGGACGAGCAGTACGTC.